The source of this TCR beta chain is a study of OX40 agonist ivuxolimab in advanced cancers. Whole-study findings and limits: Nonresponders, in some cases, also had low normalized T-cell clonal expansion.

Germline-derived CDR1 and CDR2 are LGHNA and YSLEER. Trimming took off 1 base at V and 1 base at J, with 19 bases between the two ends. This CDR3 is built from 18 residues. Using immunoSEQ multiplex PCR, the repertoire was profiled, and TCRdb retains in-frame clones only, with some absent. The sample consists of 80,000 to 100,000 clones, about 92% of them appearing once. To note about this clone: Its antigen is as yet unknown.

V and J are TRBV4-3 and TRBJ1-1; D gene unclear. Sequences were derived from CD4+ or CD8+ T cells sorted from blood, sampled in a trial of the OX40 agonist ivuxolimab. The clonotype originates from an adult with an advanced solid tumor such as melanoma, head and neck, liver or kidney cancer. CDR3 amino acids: CASSQGGSRALPNTEAFF. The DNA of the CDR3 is TGCGCCAGCAGCCAAGGTGGCAGTCGGGCACTCCCGAACACTGAAGCTTTCTTT.